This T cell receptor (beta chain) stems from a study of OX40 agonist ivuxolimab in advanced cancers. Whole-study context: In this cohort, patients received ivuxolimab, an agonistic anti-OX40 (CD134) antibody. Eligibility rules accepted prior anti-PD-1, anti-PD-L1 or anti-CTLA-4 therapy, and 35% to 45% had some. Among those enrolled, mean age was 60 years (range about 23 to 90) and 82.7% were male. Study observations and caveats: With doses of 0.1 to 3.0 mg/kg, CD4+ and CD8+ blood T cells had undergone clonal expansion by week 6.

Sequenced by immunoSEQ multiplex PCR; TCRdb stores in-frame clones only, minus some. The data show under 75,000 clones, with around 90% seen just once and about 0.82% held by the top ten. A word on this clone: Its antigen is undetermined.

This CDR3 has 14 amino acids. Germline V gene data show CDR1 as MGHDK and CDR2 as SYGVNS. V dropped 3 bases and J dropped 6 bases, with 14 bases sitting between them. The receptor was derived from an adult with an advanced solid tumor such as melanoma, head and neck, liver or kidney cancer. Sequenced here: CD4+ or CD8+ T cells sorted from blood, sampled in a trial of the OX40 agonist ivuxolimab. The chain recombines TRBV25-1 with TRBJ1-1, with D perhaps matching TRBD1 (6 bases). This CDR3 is CASSDRGGLSEAFF. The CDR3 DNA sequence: TGTGCCAGCAGTGACAGGGGTGGGCTTTCTGAAGCTTTCTTT.